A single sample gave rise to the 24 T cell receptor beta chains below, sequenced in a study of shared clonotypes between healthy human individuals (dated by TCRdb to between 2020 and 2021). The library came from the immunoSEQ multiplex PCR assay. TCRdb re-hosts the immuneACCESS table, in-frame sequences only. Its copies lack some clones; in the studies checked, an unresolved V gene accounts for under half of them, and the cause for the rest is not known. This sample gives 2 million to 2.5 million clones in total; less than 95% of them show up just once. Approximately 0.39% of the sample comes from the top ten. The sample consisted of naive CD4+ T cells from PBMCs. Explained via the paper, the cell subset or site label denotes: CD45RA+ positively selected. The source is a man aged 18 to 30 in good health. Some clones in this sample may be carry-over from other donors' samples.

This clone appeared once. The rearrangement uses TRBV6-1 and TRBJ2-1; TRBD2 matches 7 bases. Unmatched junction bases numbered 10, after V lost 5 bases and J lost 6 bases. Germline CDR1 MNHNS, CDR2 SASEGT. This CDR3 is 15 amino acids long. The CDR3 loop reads CASSSPGGGFNEQFF. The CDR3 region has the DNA TGTGCCAGCAGTTCCCCGGGAGGAGGGTTCAATGAGCAGTTCTTC.

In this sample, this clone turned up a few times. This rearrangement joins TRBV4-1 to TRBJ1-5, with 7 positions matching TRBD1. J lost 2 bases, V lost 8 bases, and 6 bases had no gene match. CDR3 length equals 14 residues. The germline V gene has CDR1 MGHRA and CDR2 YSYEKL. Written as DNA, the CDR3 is TGCGCCAGCCGGCCTCAGGGGGGCAATCAGCCCCAGCATTTT. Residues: CASRPQGGNQPQHF.

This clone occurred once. The CDR3 bases are TGTGCCAGCAGCACCGGGGACCAAAACCGTGGAAACACCATATATTTT. It yields the protein CASSTGDQNRGNTIYF. The chain employs TRBV5-4 and TRBJ1-3; TRBD1 might be the D (5 bases). Per the germline V gene, CDR1 is SGHNT and CDR2 is YYREEE (reference sequence). The CDR3 spans 16 residues. Trimming removed 4 bases at V and 3 bases at J, with 17 bases between. Full variable domain (outside the CDR3, taken from reference TRBV5-4 and TRBJ1-3): ETGVTQSPTHLIKTRGQQVTLRCSSQSGHNTVSWYQQALGQGPQFIFQYYREEENGRGNFPPRFSGLQFPNYSSELNVNALELDDSALYLCASSTGDQNRGNTIYFGEGSWLTVV.

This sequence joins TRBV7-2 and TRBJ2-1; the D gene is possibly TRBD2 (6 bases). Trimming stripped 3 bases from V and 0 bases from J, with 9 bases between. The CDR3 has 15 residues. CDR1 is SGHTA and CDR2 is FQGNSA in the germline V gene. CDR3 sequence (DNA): TGTGCCAGCAGCTTCGCGGGGAGCTCCTACAATGAGCAGTTCTTC. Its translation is CASSFAGSSYNEQFF.

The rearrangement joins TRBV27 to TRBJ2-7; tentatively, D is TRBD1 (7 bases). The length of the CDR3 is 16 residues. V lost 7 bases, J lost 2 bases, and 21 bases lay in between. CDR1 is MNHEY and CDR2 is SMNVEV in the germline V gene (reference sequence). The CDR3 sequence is CASKGPWGDRAYEQYF. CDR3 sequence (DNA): TGTGCCAGCAAGGGACCCTGGGGGGACAGAGCCTACGAGCAGTACTTC.

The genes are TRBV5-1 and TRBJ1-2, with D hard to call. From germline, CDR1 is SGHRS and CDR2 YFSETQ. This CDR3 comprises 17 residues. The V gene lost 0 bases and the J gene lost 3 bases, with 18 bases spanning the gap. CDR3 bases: TGCGCCAGCAGCTTGGTCCCTGGGAGACCGTCGGACTATGGCTACACCTTC. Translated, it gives CASSLVPGRPSDYGYTF.

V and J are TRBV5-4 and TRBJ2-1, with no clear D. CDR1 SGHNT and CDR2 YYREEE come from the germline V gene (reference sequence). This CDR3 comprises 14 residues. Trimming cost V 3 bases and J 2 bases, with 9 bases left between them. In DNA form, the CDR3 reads TGTGCCAGCAGCTACCCTAACACCTACAATGAGCAGTTCTTC. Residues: CASSYPNTYNEQFF.

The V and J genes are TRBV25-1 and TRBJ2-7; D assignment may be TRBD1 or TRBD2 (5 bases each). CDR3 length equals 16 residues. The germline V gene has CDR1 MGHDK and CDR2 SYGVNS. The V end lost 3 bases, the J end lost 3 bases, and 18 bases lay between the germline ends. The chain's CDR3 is CASSDLGTSSGYEQYF. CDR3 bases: TGTGCCAGCAGTGACTTAGGGACCTCCTCAGGCTACGAGCAGTACTTC.

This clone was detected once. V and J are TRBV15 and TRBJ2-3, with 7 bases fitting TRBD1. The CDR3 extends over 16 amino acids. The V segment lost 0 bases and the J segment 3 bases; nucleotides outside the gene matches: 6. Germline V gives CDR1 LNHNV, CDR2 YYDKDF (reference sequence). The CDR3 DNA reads TGTGCCACCAGCAGAGAGTCGACAGGGACGACAGATACGCAGTATTTT. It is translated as CATSRESTGTTDTQYF.

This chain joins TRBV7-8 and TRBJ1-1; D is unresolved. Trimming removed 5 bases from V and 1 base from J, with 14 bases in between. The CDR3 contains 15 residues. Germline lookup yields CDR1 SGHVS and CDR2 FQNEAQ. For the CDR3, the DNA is TGTGCCAGCAGCATCGCGGGCCCAGGGAACACTGAAGCTTTCTTT. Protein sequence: CASSIAGPGNTEAFF.

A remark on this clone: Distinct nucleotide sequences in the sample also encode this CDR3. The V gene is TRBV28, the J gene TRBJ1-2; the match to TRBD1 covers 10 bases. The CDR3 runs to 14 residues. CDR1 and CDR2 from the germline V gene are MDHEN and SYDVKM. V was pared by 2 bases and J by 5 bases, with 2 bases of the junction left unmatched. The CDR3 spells CASSLRDRGYGYTF. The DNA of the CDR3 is TGTGCCAGCAGTTTACGGGACAGGGGATATGGCTACACCTTC.

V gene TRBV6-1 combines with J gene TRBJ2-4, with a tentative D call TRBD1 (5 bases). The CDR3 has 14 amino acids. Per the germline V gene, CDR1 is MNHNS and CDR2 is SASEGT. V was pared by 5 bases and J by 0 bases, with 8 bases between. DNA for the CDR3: TGTGCCAGCAGTTCCGACAGAGCCAAAAACATTCAGTACTTC. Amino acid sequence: CASSSDRAKNIQYF.

This CDR3 reads CASSQDQGGEVGYTF. CDR3 bases: TGCGCCAGCAGCCAAGATCAAGGAGGGGAGGTGGGCTACACCTTC. The chain links TRBV4-1 to TRBJ1-2; tentative D call: TRBD1 (5 bases). The germline CDR1 and CDR2 sequences are MGHRA and YSYEKL. This CDR3 has 15 amino acids. Trimming pared 0 bases from V and 8 bases from J, leaving 16 bases between.

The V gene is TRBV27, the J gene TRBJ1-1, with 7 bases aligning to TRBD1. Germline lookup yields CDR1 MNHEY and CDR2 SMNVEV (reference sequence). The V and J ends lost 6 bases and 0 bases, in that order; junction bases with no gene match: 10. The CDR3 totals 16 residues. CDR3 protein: CASRNSQGGLNTEAFF. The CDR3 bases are TGTGCCAGCAGGAACAGCCAGGGGGGCCTGAACACTGAAGCTTTCTTT.

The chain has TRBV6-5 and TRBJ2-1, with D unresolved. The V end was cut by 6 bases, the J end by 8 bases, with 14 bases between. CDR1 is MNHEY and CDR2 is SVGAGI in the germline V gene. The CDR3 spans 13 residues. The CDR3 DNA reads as TGTGCCAGCAGACCTTCATCGGCGGATGAGCAGTTCTTC. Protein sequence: CASRPSSADEQFF.

The CDR3 DNA sequence: TGCGCCAGCAGCTCCGGACAGCCGCTTGGAAACACCATATATTTT. Its translation is CASSSGQPLGNTIYF. This chain connects TRBV5-1 to TRBJ1-3; TRBD1 is a possible D gene (6 bases). Germline-derived CDR1 and CDR2 are SGHRS and YFSETQ. V dropped 3 bases and J dropped 3 bases, with 13 bases sitting between them. The CDR3 is 15 amino acids.

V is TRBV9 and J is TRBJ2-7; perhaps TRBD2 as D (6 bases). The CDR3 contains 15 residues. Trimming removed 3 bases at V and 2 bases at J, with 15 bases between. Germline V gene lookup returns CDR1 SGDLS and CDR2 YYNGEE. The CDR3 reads CASSAAAGPTYEQYF. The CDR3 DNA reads TGTGCCAGCAGCGCCGCAGCGGGTCCTACCTACGAGCAGTACTTC. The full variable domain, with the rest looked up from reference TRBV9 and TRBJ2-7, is DSGVTQTPKHLITATGQRVTLRCSPRSGDLSVYWYQQSLDQGLQFLIQYYNGEERAKGNILERFSAQQFPDLHSELNLSSLELGDSALYFCASSAAAGPTYEQYFGPGTRLTVT.

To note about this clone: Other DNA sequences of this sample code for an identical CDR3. CDR3 protein: CASSPGQGRTDTQYF. The CDR3 DNA follows: TGTGCCAGCAGCCCAGGACAGGGGAGGACAGATACGCAGTATTTT. The rearrangement joins TRBV11-3 to TRBJ2-3, with 9 bases aligning to TRBD1. CDR1 and CDR2 (germline): SGHNT, YENEEA. The V and J ends lost 5 bases and 3 bases, in that order; junction bases with no gene match: 6. The CDR3 loop spans 15 amino acids.

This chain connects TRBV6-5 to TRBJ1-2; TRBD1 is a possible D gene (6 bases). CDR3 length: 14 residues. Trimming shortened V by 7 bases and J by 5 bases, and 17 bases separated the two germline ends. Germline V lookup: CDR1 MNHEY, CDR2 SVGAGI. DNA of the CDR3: TGTGCCAGCACCCAAGGGGGGTCGAGGTATGGCTACACCTTC. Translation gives CASTQGGSRYGYTF.

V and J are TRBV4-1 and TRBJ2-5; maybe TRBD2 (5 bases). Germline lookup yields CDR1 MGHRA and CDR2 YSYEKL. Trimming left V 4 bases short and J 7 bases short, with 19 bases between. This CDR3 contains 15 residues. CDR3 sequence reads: CASSPPFDGVVTQYF. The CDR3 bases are TGCGCCAGCAGCCCTCCTTTTGACGGGGTTGTGACCCAGTACTTC.

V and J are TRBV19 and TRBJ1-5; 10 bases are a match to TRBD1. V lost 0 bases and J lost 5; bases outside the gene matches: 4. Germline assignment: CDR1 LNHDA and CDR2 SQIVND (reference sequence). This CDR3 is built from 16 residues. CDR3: CASSIDSDRGYQPQHF. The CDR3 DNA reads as TGTGCCAGTAGTATAGATTCGGACAGGGGGTATCAGCCCCAGCATTTT.

The CDR3 protein is CASAASATNEKLFF. The CDR3 nucleotides read TGTGCCAGCGCAGCCAGTGCAACTAATGAAAAACTGTTTTTT. The rearrangement uses TRBV4-2 and TRBJ1-4; D is uncertain. In germline, CDR1 is LGHNA, CDR2 YNFKEQ. The germline V and J ends were trimmed by 8 bases and 0 bases, with 10 bases remaining between them. The CDR3 has 14 amino acids.

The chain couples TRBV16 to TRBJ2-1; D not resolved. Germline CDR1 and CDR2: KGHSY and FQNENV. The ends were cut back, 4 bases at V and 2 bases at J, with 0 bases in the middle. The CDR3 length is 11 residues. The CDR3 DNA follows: TGTGCCAGCAGCCCCTACAATGAGCAGTTCTTC. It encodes CASSPYNEQFF.

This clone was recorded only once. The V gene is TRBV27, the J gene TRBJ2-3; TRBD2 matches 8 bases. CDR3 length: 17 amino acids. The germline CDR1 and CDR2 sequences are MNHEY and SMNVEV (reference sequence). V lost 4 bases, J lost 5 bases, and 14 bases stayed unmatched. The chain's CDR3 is CASSSRKSAGGIDTQYF. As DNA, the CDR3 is TGTGCCAGCAGTTCGCGGAAGTCTGCGGGGGGCATAGATACGCAGTATTTT.